A single sample gave rise to the 16 T cell receptor beta chains below, sequenced in a study of blood T cell repertoires in COVID-19. The method was immunoSEQ multiplex PCR; TCRdb's version includes in-frame clones alone and lacks a portion of them. The sample yields 110,000 or so clones, around 79% seen once. The sample consisted of peripheral blood. The origin of the receptors is a middle-aged man with acute or convalescent COVID-19.

This clone was recorded once. The chain uses TRBV12-3 or TRBV12-4 and TRBJ1-1, with D tentatively TRBD1 (5 bases). This CDR3 has 11 amino acids. Trimming removed 3 bases from V and 6 bases from J, with 5 bases in between. The CDR3 reads CASSLGPEAFF. CDR3 DNA: TGTGCCAGCAGTTTGGGGCCTGAAGCTTTCTTT.

The V call is TRBV9, the J call TRBJ2-5; 10 bases are shared with TRBD2. This CDR3 has 14 amino acids. J was trimmed by 5 bases and V by 7 bases; bases with no gene match: 8. Germline values: CDR1 SGDLS, CDR2 YYNGEE. The CDR3 DNA sequence: TGTGCCAGCGCTAGCGGGAGTATGACTGAGACCCAGTACTTC. Its protein product is CASASGSMTETQYF.

Remarks on this clone: Other DNA sequences of this sample code for an identical CDR3. This CDR3 is CASSPGQGGSPLHF. The CDR3 DNA reads as TGTGCCAGCAGCCCCGGACAGGGAGGTTCACCCCTCCACTTT. This chain links TRBV7-9 with TRBJ1-6; TRBD1 matches at 8 bases. Germline values: CDR1 SEHNR, CDR2 FQNEAQ (reference sequence). The V segment lost 5 bases and the J segment 9 bases; nucleotides outside the gene matches: 6. The CDR3 is made up of 14 amino acids.

The table lists this clone with a few counts. V is TRBV6-1 and J is TRBJ1-2; 10 nucleotides align to TRBD1. The CDR3 contains 14 residues. Unmatched junction bases numbered 1, after V lost 2 bases and J lost 4 bases. The germline V gene encodes CDR1 MNHNS and CDR2 SASEGT. The CDR3 DNA sequence: TGTGCCAGCAGTGAATGGACAGGGGGCTATGGCTACACCTTC. This translates into CASSEWTGGYGYTF.

The rearrangement links TRBV9 to TRBJ2-2; D is unresolved. Trimming stripped 0 bases from V and 1 base from J, with 10 bases between. Germline CDR1 SGDLS, CDR2 YYNGEE. The CDR3 sequence is 16 residues long. The chain's CDR3 is CASSVGPLVNTGELFF. As DNA, the CDR3 is TGTGCCAGCAGCGTAGGGCCCCTGGTGAACACCGGGGAGCTGTTTTTT.

V and J are TRBV19 and TRBJ1-1; 7 bases align to TRBD1. The CDR3 runs to 14 residues. The germline V gene encodes CDR1 LNHDA and CDR2 SQIVND (reference sequence). The V gene end was trimmed by 3 bases and the J gene end by 4 bases; junction bases not matched to a gene: 5. The CDR3 region is CASSIWTGGTEAFF. The CDR3 nucleotides read TGTGCCAGTAGTATTTGGACAGGCGGCACTGAAGCTTTCTTT.

The chain couples TRBV7-9 to TRBJ1-3, with a tentative D call TRBD1 (5 bases). Germline V gene sequence: CDR1 SEHNR, CDR2 FQNEAQ (reference sequence). Deletions cut 1 base from V and 4 bases from J, with 11 bases between. The CDR3 covers 15 residues. CDR3 sequence: CASSLDAGHGNTIYF. CDR3 sequence (DNA): TGTGCCAGCAGCTTAGATGCGGGGCACGGAAACACCATATATTTT.

The chain joins TRBV11-2 to TRBJ1-4; TRBD1 is a possible D gene (6 bases). V lost 5 bases and J lost 0, with 13 bases in between. The CDR3 is 16 residues long. In germline, CDR1 is SGHAT, CDR2 FQNNGV. The CDR3 region is CASSTWDTSTNEKLFF. DNA of the CDR3: TGTGCCAGCAGCACCTGGGACACCTCAACTAATGAAAAACTGTTTTTT. Filled out from reference TRBV11-2 and TRBJ1-4, the complete variable domain reads EAGVAQSPRYKIIEKRQSVAFWCNPISGHATLYWYQQILGQGPKLLIQFQNNGVVDDSQLPKDRFSAERLKGVDSTLKIQPAKLEDSAVYLCASSTWDTSTNEKLFFGSGTQLSVL.

V is TRBV5-1 and J is TRBJ2-7, with 7 bases aligning to TRBD1. Germline V CDR1 and CDR2: SGHRS, YFSETQ. CDR3 length: 14 amino acids. The J segment lost 2 bases and the V segment lost 1 base, leaving 3 bases of the junction unmatched. The CDR3 here is CASSLRQGAYEQYF. Written as DNA, the CDR3 is TGCGCCAGCAGCTTGCGGCAGGGGGCCTACGAGCAGTACTTC.

On this clone itself: The sample contains more than one DNA sequence encoding this CDR3. The CDR3 loop reads CASSIDRGDTEAFF. The CDR3 DNA reads as TGTGCCAGTAGTATCGACAGGGGGGACACTGAAGCTTTCTTT. The genes are TRBV19 and TRBJ1-1; 9 bases fit TRBD1. Germline loops: CDR1 LNHDA, CDR2 SQIVND (reference sequence). The CDR3 runs to 14 residues. With V trimmed by 3 bases and J by 3 bases, 2 bases remained unmatched. The whole variable domain, filled in from reference TRBV19 and TRBJ1-1, reads DGGITQSPKYLFRKEGQNVTLSCEQNLNHDAMYWYRQDPGQGLRLIYYSQIVNDFQKGDIAEGYSVSREKKESFPLTVTSAQKNPTAFYLCASSIDRGDTEAFFGQGTRLTVV.

The chain uses TRBV28 and TRBJ2-3; TRBD2 is a possible D gene (5 bases). Trimming stripped 4 bases from V and 4 bases from J, with 15 bases between. CDR1 is MDHEN, CDR2 SYDVKM, per germline. The CDR3 sequence is 15 residues long. The DNA for the CDR3 is TGTGCCAGCAGTTCCACTGGACTCGGTGCAGATACGCAGTATTTT. Translated: CASSSTGLGADTQYF. Full variable domain (rest looked up from reference TRBV28 and TRBJ2-3): DVKVTQSSRYLVKRTGEKVFLECVQDMDHENMFWYRQDPGLGLRLIYFSYDVKMKEKGDIPEGYSVSREKKERFSLILESASTNQTSMYLCASSSTGLGADTQYFGPGTRLTVL.

V usage is TRBV28 and J usage is TRBJ2-3; 8 nucleotides align to TRBD2. This CDR3 is 14 amino acids long. From germline, CDR1 is MDHEN and CDR2 SYDVKM. With 4 bases clipped from V and 5 bases from J, the junction kept 5 bases outside the gene matches. This CDR3 is CASSSSGRGDTQYF. CDR3 in DNA: TGTGCCAGCAGTTCGAGCGGGAGAGGAGATACGCAGTATTTT. The full variable domain, completed using reference TRBV28 and TRBJ2-3, is DVKVTQSSRYLVKRTGEKVFLECVQDMDHENMFWYRQDPGLGLRLIYFSYDVKMKEKGDIPEGYSVSREKKERFSLILESASTNQTSMYLCASSSSGRGDTQYFGPGTRLTVL.

This chain links TRBV5-4 with TRBJ2-2; 8 bases line up with TRBD1. The CDR3 extends over 15 amino acids. Germline V gene data show CDR1 as SGHNT and CDR2 as YYREEE (reference sequence). The V gene end was trimmed by 4 bases and the J gene end by 1 base; junction bases not matched to a gene: 3. CDR3 sequence (DNA): TGTGCCAGCAGCACGGACAGGGTGAACACCGGGGAGCTGTTTTTT. The encoded protein is CASSTDRVNTGELFF.

The rearrangement links TRBV25-1 to TRBJ1-1; 10 bases agree with TRBD1. After removal of 10 bases from V and 3 bases from J, the junction contained 5 bases not matched to a gene. CDR1 and CDR2 (germline): MGHDK, SYGVNS. The CDR3 sequence is 13 residues long. CDR3 bases: TGTGCCACCAAGGGGACAGGGGACACTGAAGCTTTCTTT. This translates into CATKGTGDTEAFF.

The J gene is TRBJ1-2, the V gene TRBV30; D is unresolved. This CDR3 region has 15 residues. Germline-derived CDR1 and CDR2 are GTSNPN and SVGIG (reference sequence). V lost 2 bases and J 4 bases, leaving 17 bases between the germline ends. DNA of the CDR3: TGTGCCTGGAGTCACCAGACTATTTCCGCCTATGGCTACACCTTC. This sequence encodes CAWSHQTISAYGYTF.

The chain uses TRBV3-1 (or the pseudogene TRBV3-2) and TRBJ1-4, with no clear D. The V end was cut by 4 bases, the J end by 5 bases, with 14 bases between. Germline CDR1 and CDR2: LGHDT and YNNKEL (reference sequence). The length of the CDR3 is 15 residues. The DNA for the CDR3 is TGTGCCAGCAGCCCGTCGGACTTCGGGAATGAAAAACTGTTTTTT. Protein sequence: CASSPSDFGNEKLFF.